A single sample gave rise to the 23 T cell receptor beta chains below, sequenced in a study of early T cells in non-severe SARS-CoV-2 infection (dated by TCRdb to the early 2020s). Preparation of the library involved 5' RACE. Sequencing was performed on a NextSeq 500. The public reads were reprocessed in TCRdb via fastp at Q25 and MiXCR, keeping in-frame beta chains. Each CDR3 protein gets just one entry, which takes the most common genes and DNA from the rows behind it. Across this sample there are approximately 70,000 distinct CDR3 sequences, with about 11% seen only once. Together, the top ten hold 5% to 7.5% of the sample. The sequenced material came from whole blood. The source of these receptors is an adult who was a healthcare worker with PCR-confirmed SARS-CoV-2 infection or an uninfected control (not recorded which).

V is TRBV10-3 and J is TRBJ2-7; the match to TRBD2 covers 11 bases. In germline, CDR1 is ENHRY, CDR2 SYGVKD. The junction had 2 bases not matched to a gene; V was cut back by 1 base and J by 3 bases. The CDR3 consists of 15 residues. CDR3 DNA: TGTGCCATCAGTGAGTTGACTAGCGGGAACTACGAGCAGTACTTC. Translated, it gives CAISELTSGNYEQYF.

The rearrangement joins TRBV28 to TRBJ1-4; D unclear. The CDR3 consists of 13 residues. V was shortened by 4 bases and J by 5 bases, with 8 bases between the two germline ends. The V gene's germline CDR1 is MDHEN and CDR2 SYDVKM. The CDR3 region has the DNA TGTGCCAGCAGTTACCAGGCAAATGAAAAACTGTTTTTT. Translated: CASSYQANEKLFF.

This clonotype turned up a few times. CDR3 protein: CASGWETQYF. CDR3 coding DNA: TGTGCCTCGGGATGGGAGACCCAGTACTTC. V is TRBV19 and J is TRBJ2-5; TRBD2 might be the D (5 bases). Germline CDR1 LNHDA, CDR2 SQIVND (reference sequence). V was clipped by 11 bases and J by 5 bases, with 9 bases between them. The CDR3 is made up of 10 amino acids.

The sample holds many counts of this clonotype. The chain joins TRBV7-2 to TRBJ1-2, with a weak D call TRBD1 (5 bases). This CDR3 is built from 13 residues. The germline V gene encodes CDR1 SGHTA and CDR2 FQGNSA. The V gene lost 5 bases and the J gene lost 6 bases, with 13 bases spanning the gap. The CDR3 sequence: CASSHHQGDGYTF. CDR3 DNA sequence: TGTGCCAGCAGCCACCACCAGGGCGATGGCTACACCTTC.

At least ten counts were recorded for this clonotype. The chain carries TRBV30 and TRBJ2-7; D may be TRBD2 (6 bases). V was pared by 5 bases and J by 3 bases, with 17 bases between. This CDR3 is 14 amino acids long. The V gene's germline CDR1 is GTSNPN and CDR2 SVGIG (reference sequence). Here the CDR3 reads CAWGGYGSYYEQYF. The CDR3, as DNA: TGTGCCTGGGGTGGGTACGGGAGTTACTACGAGCAGTACTTC.

This clonotype has a handful of counts. The gene calls are TRBV7-3 and TRBJ2-1; 11 bases map to TRBD1. V trimming: 4 bases; J trimming: 10 bases; junction bases outside the gene matches: 9. Germline lookup yields CDR1 SGHTA and CDR2 FQGTGA. There are 15 residues in the CDR3. The CDR3, as DNA: TGTGCCAGCAGCTCGGTGGACAGGGGGCTCGGAGAGCAGTTCTTC. The encoded protein is CASSSVDRGLGEQFF.

This clonotype was found many times. The genes are TRBV4-1 and TRBJ1-4; 9 bases are shared with TRBD1. From germline, CDR1 is MGHRA and CDR2 YSYEKL. V was clipped by 1 base and J by 7 bases; unmatched bases: 4. The CDR3 contains 15 residues. CDR3 DNA: TGCGCCAGCAGCCAAGGAGGGACAGGGCCTGAAAAACTGTTTTTT. It encodes CASSQGGTGPEKLFF.

This rearrangement joins TRBV2 to TRBJ2-5, with D uncertain. The germline V and J ends were trimmed by 6 bases and 5 bases, with 7 bases remaining between them. This CDR3 has 11 amino acids. Germline V gene sequence: CDR1 SNHLY, CDR2 FYNNEI. In DNA form, the CDR3 reads TGTGCCAGCAGGCCCTTGGAGACCCAGTACTTC. Translated: CASRPLETQYF.

The chain couples TRBV6-6 to TRBJ1-1; D not resolved. Germline loops: CDR1 MNHNY, CDR2 SVGAGI (reference sequence). This CDR3 is 14 amino acids long. V lost 0 bases and J lost 4, with 9 bases in between. DNA of the CDR3: TGTGCCAGCAGTTACTCAGAGTGGGGCACTGAAGCTTTCTTT. Residues: CASSYSEWGTEAFF.

In its sample, this clonotype was seen a few times. The chain employs TRBV20-1 and TRBJ2-3, with D unclear. Trimming shortened V by 0 bases and J by 0 bases, and 10 bases separated the two germline ends. Germline values: CDR1 DFQATT, CDR2 SNEGSKA (reference sequence). The CDR3 totals 15 residues. The CDR3 is CSARDHAVSTDTQYF. In DNA, the CDR3 is TGCAGTGCTAGAGATCATGCGGTGAGCACAGATACGCAGTATTTT.

This clonotype was seen at least ten times. The rearrangement joins TRBV7-2 to TRBJ2-1, with no clear D. This CDR3 is built from 15 residues. Germline V gene data show CDR1 as SGHTA and CDR2 as FQGNSA. The V and J ends lost 3 bases and 0 bases respectively, with 9 bases between them. This CDR3 reads CASSFGITSYNEQFF. The CDR3 DNA is TGTGCCAGCAGCTTTGGGATAACCTCCTACAATGAGCAGTTCTTC.

This clonotype was detected a few times. The rearrangement uses TRBV14 and TRBJ1-1, with D possibly being TRBD1 (6 bases). CDR1 and CDR2 (germline): SGHDN, FVKESK. V lost 2 bases, J lost 1 base, and 11 bases lay in between. This CDR3 contains 15 residues. In DNA, the CDR3 is TGTGCCAGCAGCCAACAGGCGACAGGGAACACTGAAGCTTTCTTT. As protein: CASSQQATGNTEAFF.

The table lists this clonotype with a few counts. This chain links TRBV7-9 with TRBJ1-6; D is unresolved. The V gene lost 5 bases and the J gene lost 0 bases, with 5 bases spanning the gap. Germline V lookup: CDR1 SEHNR, CDR2 FQNEAQ (reference sequence). The CDR3 has 14 amino acids. CDR3 DNA: TGTGCCAGCAGCCTTAACTCCTATAATTCACCCCTCCACTTT. Translating it yields CASSLNSYNSPLHF.

Concerning this clonotype: Its ends do not fully match the called genes, so a read error is possible. V gene TRBV3-1 combines with J gene TRBJ2-7, with 9 bases matching TRBD2. CDR1 and CDR2 (germline): LGHDT, YNNKEL (reference sequence). This CDR3 is 14 amino acids long. DNA for the CDR3: TGTGTCAGCAGCCAAGCGGGAGGAGACTACGAGCAGTACTTC. Protein sequence: CVSSQAGGDYEQYF.

This clonotype was observed a handful of times. V usage is TRBV6-2 or TRBV6-3 and J usage is TRBJ2-7; 8 positions match TRBD1. V dropped 7 bases and J dropped 3; count of bases not matched to a gene: 5. The length of the CDR3 is 13 residues. From germline, CDR1 is MNHEY and CDR2 SVGEGT. The CDR3 here is CASNDRGYYEQYF. DNA of the CDR3: TGTGCCAGCAACGACAGGGGATACTACGAGCAGTACTTC.

This clonotype showed up many times. CDR3 bases: TGCAGCGTCACGGTCTTGAACACTGAAGCTTTCTTT. Translating gives CSVTVLNTEAFF. V usage is TRBV29-1 and J usage is TRBJ1-1; D is undetermined. This CDR3 comprises 12 residues. The germline CDR1 and CDR2 sequences are SQVTM and ANQGSEA. The ends were cut back, 6 bases at V and 0 bases at J, with 8 bases in the middle.

Written as DNA, the CDR3 is TGTGCCAGCAGTCCCGTCGGCAGGCCCTACGAGCAGTACTTC. Protein: CASSPVGRPYEQYF. The chain combines TRBV6-2 or TRBV6-3 with TRBJ2-7; D gene uncertain. In germline, CDR1 is MNHEY, CDR2 SVGEGT. Trimming stripped 5 bases from V and 2 bases from J, with 13 bases between. The CDR3 runs 14 residues.

This clonotype was observed at least ten times. The rearrangement uses TRBV5-4 and TRBJ2-3; D uncertain. Trimming cost V 2 bases and J 8 bases, with 18 bases left between them. CDR3 length: 15 residues. Per the germline V gene, CDR1 is SGHNT and CDR2 is YYREEE (reference sequence). CDR3 amino acids: CASSLKGQIPRTQYF. CDR3 nucleotides: TGTGCCAGCAGCTTAAAAGGTCAAATCCCCCGTACGCAGTATTTT.

The chain carries TRBV29-1 and TRBJ2-7; 7 positions match TRBD1. In germline, CDR1 is SQVTM, CDR2 ANQGSEA. This CDR3 has 12 residues. V was pared by 4 bases and J by 4 bases, with 4 bases of the junction left unmatched. The CDR3, as DNA: TGCAGCGTTGGTGACAGGGCTTACGAGCAGTACTTC. Its protein is CSVGDRAYEQYF.

In its sample, this clonotype was seen a few times. The chain has TRBV27 and TRBJ2-3, with D possibly being TRBD1 (6 bases). The CDR3 runs 15 residues. Germline V gene lookup returns CDR1 MNHEY and CDR2 SMNVEV (reference sequence). Trimming took off 6 bases at V and 1 base at J, with 14 bases between the two ends. CDR3 sequence reads: CASSLTQGGTDTQYF. In DNA form, the CDR3 reads TGTGCCAGCAGCCTTACACAGGGTGGCACAGATACGCAGTATTTT.

The chain employs TRBV5-1 and TRBJ2-5; D unresolved. CDR1 SGHRS and CDR2 YFSETQ come from the germline V gene. The CDR3 sequence is 16 residues long. Trimming took off 2 bases at V and 4 bases at J, with 18 bases between the two ends. CDR3 sequence reads: CASSFVGSPSGETQYF. The CDR3, as DNA: TGCGCCAGCAGCTTTGTAGGCAGCCCTTCCGGAGAGACCCAGTACTTC.

This clonotype was counted many times. The chain is built from TRBV6-2 or TRBV6-3 and TRBJ1-2; 7 bases line up with TRBD1. The CDR3 runs 13 residues. The germline gives CDR1 MNHEY, CDR2 SVGEGT. The J segment lost 4 bases and the V segment lost 6 bases, leaving 5 bases of the junction unmatched. The CDR3 nucleotides are TGTGCCAGCAGGCCGACAGGGCTCTATGGCTACACCTTC. Translation: CASRPTGLYGYTF.

This clonotype was found many times. The CDR3: CASSRRLPTQETQYF. The CDR3, as DNA: TGTGCCAGCAGCCGAAGACTACCCACTCAAGAGACCCAGTACTTC. The rearrangement joins TRBV7-2 to TRBJ2-5; D is possibly TRBD2 (5 bases). The CDR3 extends over 15 amino acids. Trimming took 5 bases from V and 2 from J, leaving 15 bases between them. Germline CDR1 is SGHTA and CDR2 is FQGNSA.